This entry features one T cell receptor (beta chain) sequence. This clonotype showed up just a few times. Its cognate antigen has yet to be identified. The sample holds no much larger clone one base away, and base qualities are not on file. The treatment or condition label corresponds to: allogeneic hematopoietic cell transplantation with graft depleted of TCRalphabeta T cells and CD19 B cells. Transplant recipients were children who received TCRalphabeta/CD19-depleted allogeneic hematopoietic cell grafts. The CDR3 runs 14 amino acids, cysteine and phenylalanine included. Only the CDR3 DNA is retained, 42 bases long and in frame from the first base. From the germline V gene, CDR1 is SGHTA and CDR2 is FQGNSA. Trimming costs V 1 base and J 11 bases, and their ends lie 12 bases apart. Libraries were constructed by PCR. The sample was run on an Illumina HiSeq 2500. TCR library preparation used molecular barcoding, with unique molecular identifiers applied to normalize quantification of the TCRbeta repertoire. TCRdb passed the public sequencing reads through fastp at Q25 and MiXCR, retaining productive beta sequences. Every entry covers one CDR3 protein and lists the most common genes and DNA from its rows. For this sample the table gives about 98,000 distinct CDR3 sequences, of which 23% were detected only once. The top ten clonotypes cover about a fifth of the sample.

The data originate from a study of T-cell reconstitution after alpha-beta-depleted transplantation in children listed by TCRdb under 2016. Regarding the complete study: The study quantitatively tracked T-cell immune reconstitution after TCRalphabeta/CD19-depleted allogeneic hematopoietic cell transplantation in children using TCR repertoire profiling.

What the work shows at the level of the full study, not this receptor alone: In some patients, the high TCRbeta diversity seen at day 60 was put down to recipient T cells and intrathymic progenitors that had survived conditioning. Over subsequent months, a decline in hyperexpanded clone frequencies was noted, and after one year, T-cell counts and TCRbeta diversity were mostly ascribed to newly produced T cells. Apparently early alphabetaT-cell count recovery about two months after transplant reportedly relied on only several hundred rapidly expanded clones derived from non-depleted graft cells.

The V and J segments used are TRBV7-2 and TRBJ1-6, with the identity of the D gene unclear. This specimen consisted of PBMCs, obtained before TCRalphabeta/CD19-depleted stem cell transplant. The clonotype originates from a boy aged 2 to 10 with acute lymphoblastic leukemia, due to receive a stem cell transplant. The DNA sequence reads TGTGCCAGCAGCTTAGTGTTTGGGGAGACACCCCTCCACTTT. Translated, it gives CASSLVFGETPLHF.